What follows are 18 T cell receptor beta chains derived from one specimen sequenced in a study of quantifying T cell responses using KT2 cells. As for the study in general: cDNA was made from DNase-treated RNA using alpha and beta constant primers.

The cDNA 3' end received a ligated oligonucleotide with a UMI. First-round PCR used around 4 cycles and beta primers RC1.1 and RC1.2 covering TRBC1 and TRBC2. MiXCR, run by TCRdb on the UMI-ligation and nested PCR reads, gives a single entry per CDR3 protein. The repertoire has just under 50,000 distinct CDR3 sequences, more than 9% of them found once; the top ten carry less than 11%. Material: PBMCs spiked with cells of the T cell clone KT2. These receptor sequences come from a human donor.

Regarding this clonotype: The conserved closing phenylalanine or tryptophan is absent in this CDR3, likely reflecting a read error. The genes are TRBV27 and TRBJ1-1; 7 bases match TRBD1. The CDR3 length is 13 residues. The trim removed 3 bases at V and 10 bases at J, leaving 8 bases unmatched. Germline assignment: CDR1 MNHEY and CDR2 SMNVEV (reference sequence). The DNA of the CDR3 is TGTGCCAGCAGTTTTCAAGGGGGCGAACGAGCTTTCTCT. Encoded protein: CASSFQGGERAFS.

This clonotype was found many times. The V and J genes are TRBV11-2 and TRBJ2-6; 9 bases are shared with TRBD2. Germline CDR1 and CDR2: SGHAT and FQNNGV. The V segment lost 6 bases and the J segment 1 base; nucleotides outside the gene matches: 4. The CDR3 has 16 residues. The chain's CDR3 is CASRLAGRSGANVLTF. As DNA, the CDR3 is TGTGCCAGCAGACTAGCGGGCCGATCTGGGGCCAACGTCCTGACTTTC.

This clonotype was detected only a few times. The CDR3: CASSLNSGYEQYF. The CDR3 DNA sequence: TGCGCCAGCAGCTTAAATAGCGGCTACGAGCAGTACTTC. This chain joins TRBV5-1 and TRBJ2-7; the D gene is possibly TRBD2 (6 bases). CDR1 is SGHRS and CDR2 is YFSETQ in the germline V gene. The CDR3 consists of 13 residues. V was shortened by 2 bases and J by 3 bases, with 9 bases between the two germline ends.

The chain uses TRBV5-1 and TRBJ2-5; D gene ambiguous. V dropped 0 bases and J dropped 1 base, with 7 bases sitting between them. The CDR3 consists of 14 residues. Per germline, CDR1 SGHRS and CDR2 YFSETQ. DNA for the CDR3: TGCGCCAGCAGCTTGGGAGGAAGCCAAGAGACCCAGTACTTC. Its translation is CASSLGGSQETQYF.

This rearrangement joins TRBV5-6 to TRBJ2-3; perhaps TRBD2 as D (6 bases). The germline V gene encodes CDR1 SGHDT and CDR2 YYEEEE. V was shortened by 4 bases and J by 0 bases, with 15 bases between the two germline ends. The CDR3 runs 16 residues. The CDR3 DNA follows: TGTGCCAGCAGCCCCGGGACTCCGTCTAGCACAGATACGCAGTATTTT. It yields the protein CASSPGTPSSTDTQYF. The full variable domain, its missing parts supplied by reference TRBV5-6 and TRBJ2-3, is DAGVTQSPTHLIKTRGQQVTLRCSPKSGHDTVSWYQQALGQGPQFIFQYYEEEERQRGNFPDRFSGHQFPNYSSELNVNALLLGDSALYLCASSPGTPSSTDTQYFGPGTRLTVL.

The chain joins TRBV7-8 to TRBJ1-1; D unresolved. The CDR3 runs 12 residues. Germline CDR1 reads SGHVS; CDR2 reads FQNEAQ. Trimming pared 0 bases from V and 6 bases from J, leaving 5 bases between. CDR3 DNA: TGTGCCAGCAGCTTAGCGGCCGCTGAAGCTTTCTTT. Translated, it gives CASSLAAAEAFF.

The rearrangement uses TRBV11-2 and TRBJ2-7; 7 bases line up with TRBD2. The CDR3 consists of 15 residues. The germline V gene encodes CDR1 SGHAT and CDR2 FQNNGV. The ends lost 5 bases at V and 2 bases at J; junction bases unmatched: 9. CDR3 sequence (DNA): TGTGCCAGCAGCCCACTCCCGGCGGGGGCCTACGAGCAGTACTTC. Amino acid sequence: CASSPLPAGAYEQYF.

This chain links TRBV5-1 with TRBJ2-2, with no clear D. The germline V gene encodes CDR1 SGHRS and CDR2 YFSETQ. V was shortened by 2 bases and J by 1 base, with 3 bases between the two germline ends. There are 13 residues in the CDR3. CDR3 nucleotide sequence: TGCGCCAGCAGCTTAGGGAACACCGGGGAGCTGTTTTTT. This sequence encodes CASSLGNTGELFF.

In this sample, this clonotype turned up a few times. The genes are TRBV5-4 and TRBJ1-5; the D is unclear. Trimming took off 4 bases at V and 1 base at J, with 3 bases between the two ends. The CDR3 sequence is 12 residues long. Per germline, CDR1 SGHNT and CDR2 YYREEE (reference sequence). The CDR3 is CASSISNQPQHF. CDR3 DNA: TGTGCCAGCAGCATCAGCAATCAGCCCCAGCATTTT.

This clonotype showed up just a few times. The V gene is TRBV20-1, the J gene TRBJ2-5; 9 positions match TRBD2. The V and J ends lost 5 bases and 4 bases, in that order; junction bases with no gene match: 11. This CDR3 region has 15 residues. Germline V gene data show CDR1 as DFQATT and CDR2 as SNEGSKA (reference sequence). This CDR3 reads CSAQRLGLASETQYF. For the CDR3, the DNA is TGCAGTGCTCAACGATTGGGACTAGCATCAGAGACCCAGTACTTC.

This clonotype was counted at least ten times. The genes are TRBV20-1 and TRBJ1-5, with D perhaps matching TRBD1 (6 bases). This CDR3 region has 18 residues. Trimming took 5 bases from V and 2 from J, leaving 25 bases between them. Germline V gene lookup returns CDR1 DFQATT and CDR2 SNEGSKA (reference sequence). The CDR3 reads CSAPPKGGFGYGNQPQHF. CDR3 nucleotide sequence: TGCAGTGCTCCCCCGAAGGGGGGGTTTGGGTACGGCAATCAGCCCCAGCATTTT.

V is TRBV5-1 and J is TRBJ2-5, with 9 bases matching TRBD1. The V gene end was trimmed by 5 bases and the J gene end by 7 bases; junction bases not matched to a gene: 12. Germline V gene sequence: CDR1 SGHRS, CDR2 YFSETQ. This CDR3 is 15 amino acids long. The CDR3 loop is CASSSRTGEEGTQYF. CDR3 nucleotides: TGCGCCAGCAGTAGTAGGACAGGGGAAGAAGGGACCCAGTACTTC.

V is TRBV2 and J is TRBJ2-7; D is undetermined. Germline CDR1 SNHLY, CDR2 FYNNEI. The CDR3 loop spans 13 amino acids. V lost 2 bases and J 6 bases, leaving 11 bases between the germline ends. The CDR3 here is CASSESLTGEQYF. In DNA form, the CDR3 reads TGTGCCAGCAGTGAAAGTCTTACGGGCGAGCAGTACTTC.

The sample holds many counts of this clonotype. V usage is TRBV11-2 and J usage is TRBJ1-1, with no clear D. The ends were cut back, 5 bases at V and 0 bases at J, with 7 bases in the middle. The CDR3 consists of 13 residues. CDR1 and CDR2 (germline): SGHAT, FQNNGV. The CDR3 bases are TGTGCCAGCAGCCCAAACATGAACACTGAAGCTTTCTTT. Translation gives CASSPNMNTEAFF. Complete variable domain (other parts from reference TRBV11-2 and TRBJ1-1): EAGVAQSPRYKIIEKRQSVAFWCNPISGHATLYWYQQILGQGPKLLIQFQNNGVVDDSQLPKDRFSAERLKGVDSTLKIQPAKLEDSAVYLCASSPNMNTEAFFGQGTRLTVV.

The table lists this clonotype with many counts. In nucleotides, the CDR3 is TGTGCCAGCAGGTTAGCCAGAGATACGCAGTATTTT. This sequence encodes CASRLARDTQYF. The chain joins TRBV2 to TRBJ2-3, with D unclear. Germline CDR1 reads SNHLY; CDR2 reads FYNNEI. The CDR3 spans 12 residues. V lost 6 bases to trimming and J lost 5 bases, with 9 bases between them.

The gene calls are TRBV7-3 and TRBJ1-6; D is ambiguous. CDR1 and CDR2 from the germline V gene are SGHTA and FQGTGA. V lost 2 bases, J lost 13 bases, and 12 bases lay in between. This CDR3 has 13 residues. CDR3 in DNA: TGTGCCAGCAGCTTATGGCAGCTTGAGCCCCTCCACTTT. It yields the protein CASSLWQLEPLHF.

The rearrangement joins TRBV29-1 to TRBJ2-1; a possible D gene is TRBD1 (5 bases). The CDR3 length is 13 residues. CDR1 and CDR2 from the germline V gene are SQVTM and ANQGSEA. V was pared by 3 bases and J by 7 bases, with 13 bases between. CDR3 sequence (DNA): TGCAGCGTTGAGGGGCAACGATTGAATGAGCAGTTCTTC. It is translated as CSVEGQRLNEQFF.

DNA for the CDR3: TGTGCCAGCAGAAGTGGCAGGGGTGGCACCGGGGAGCTGTTTTTT. The encoded protein is CASRSGRGGTGELFF. The chain has TRBV12-3 or TRBV12-4 and TRBJ2-2, with TRBD1 as a possible D gene (6 bases). V was pared by 6 bases and J by 4 bases, with 15 bases between. The CDR3 has 15 residues.